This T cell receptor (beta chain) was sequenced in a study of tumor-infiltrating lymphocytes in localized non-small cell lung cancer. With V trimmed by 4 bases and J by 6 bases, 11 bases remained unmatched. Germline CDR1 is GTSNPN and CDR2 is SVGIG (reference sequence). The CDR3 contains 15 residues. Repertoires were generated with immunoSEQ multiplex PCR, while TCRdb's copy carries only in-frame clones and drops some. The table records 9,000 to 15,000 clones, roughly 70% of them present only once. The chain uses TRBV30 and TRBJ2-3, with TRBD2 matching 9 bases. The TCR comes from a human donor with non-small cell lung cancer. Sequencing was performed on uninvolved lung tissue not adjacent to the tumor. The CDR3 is CAWNGRAGGRDTQYF. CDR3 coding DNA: TGTGCCTGGAATGGTCGGGCGGGAGGGAGGGATACGCAGTATTTT. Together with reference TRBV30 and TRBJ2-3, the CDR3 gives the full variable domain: SQTIHQWPATLVQPVGSPLSLECTVEGTSNPNLYWYRQAAGRGLQLLFYSVGIGQISSEVPQNLSASRPQDRQFILSSKKLLLSDSGFYLCAWNGRAGGRDTQYFGPGTRLTVL.